The 8 T cell receptor beta chains presented below share a single source sample, sequenced in a study of OX40 agonist ivuxolimab in advanced cancers. TCRdb's table, derived via immunoSEQ multiplex PCR, lists solely in-frame clones and lacks some. The table has roughly 74,000 clones, over 80% seen once. The sequencing here drew on CD4+ or CD8+ T cells sorted from blood, taken in a trial of the OX40 agonist ivuxolimab. These receptors came from an adult with an advanced solid tumor such as melanoma, head and neck, liver or kidney cancer.

The rearrangement joins TRBV2 to TRBJ1-2; possibly TRBD1 for D (6 bases). Trimming cost V 5 bases and J 7 bases, with 17 bases left between them. Per germline, CDR1 SNHLY and CDR2 FYNNEI. The CDR3 is made up of 14 amino acids. The CDR3 bases are TGTGCCAGCAGTTTCACAGGGATGGGTGGTGGCTACACCTTC. Translated: CASSFTGMGGGYTF.

The genes are TRBV30 and TRBJ2-7, with 9 bases that match TRBD1. The CDR3 contains 14 residues. Trimming took 2 bases from V and 0 from J; bases not matched to a gene: 2. Per the germline V gene, CDR1 is GTSNPN and CDR2 is SVGIG (reference sequence). The CDR3 region has the DNA TGTGCCTGGAGTAGGGGACAGGGCTCCTACGAGCAGTACTTC. This sequence encodes CAWSRGQGSYEQYF.

The chain couples TRBV7-3 to TRBJ2-5; TRBD2 aligns across 15 bases. The CDR3 extends over 17 amino acids. Unmatched junction bases numbered 4, after V lost 3 bases and J lost 2 bases. Germline assignment: CDR1 SGHTA and CDR2 FQGTGA. The CDR3 DNA reads TGTGCCAGCAGCTTCGGACTAGCGGGAGGGCGACAAGAGACCCAGTACTTC. This translates into CASSFGLAGGRQETQYF.

The rearrangement joins TRBV6-5 to TRBJ2-7, with 7 nucleotides matching TRBD1. Germline CDR1 reads MNHEY; CDR2 reads SVGAGI. This CDR3 spans 13 amino acids. Unmatched junction bases numbered 8, after V lost 7 bases and J lost 5 bases. CDR3 sequence (DNA): TGTGCCAGCAAGTTACAGGGGCGGGACGAGCAGTACTTC. Translating gives CASKLQGRDEQYF.

A few counts support this clone. This chain joins TRBV5-5 and TRBJ2-7; 8 bases are a match to TRBD1. Trimming at V came to 0 bases and at J to 2 bases, leaving 4 bases not matched to a gene. CDR3 size: 15 residues. Germline V CDR1 and CDR2: SGHKS, YYEKEE (reference sequence). CDR3 residues: CASSLGPGGPYEQYF. The DNA for the CDR3 is TGTGCCAGCAGCTTGGGTCCAGGGGGCCCCTACGAGCAGTACTTC.

The chain couples TRBV6-1 to TRBJ1-2; D remains ambiguous. The CDR3 has 15 amino acids. Trimming removed 4 bases at V and 0 bases at J, with 12 bases between. The germline gives CDR1 MNHNS, CDR2 SASEGT. The CDR3 nucleotides are TGTGCCAGCAGTGGAACCAGGACGTCTAACTATGGCTACACCTTC. Its protein is CASSGTRTSNYGYTF.

This clone was observed a single time. This chain uses TRBV25-1 with TRBJ1-4, with D maybe TRBD1 (5 bases). With 0 bases removed from V and 6 bases from J, the gap between germline ends came to 11 bases. The germline V gene encodes CDR1 MGHDK and CDR2 SYGVNS. There are 15 residues in the CDR3. CDR3 nucleotides: TGTGCCAGCAGTGAATATGGCGGGGGGGATGAAAAACTGTTTTTT. Encoded protein: CASSEYGGGDEKLFF.

The CDR3 reads CASSLAMTAGNTIYF. As DNA, the CDR3 is TGTGCCAGCAGCTTAGCCATGACAGCTGGAAACACCATATATTTT. The chain joins TRBV7-2 to TRBJ1-3; a weak D match, TRBD1 (5 bases). The CDR3 spans 15 residues. Germline V gene data show CDR1 as SGHTA and CDR2 as FQGNSA. With 0 bases removed from V and 2 bases from J, the gap between germline ends came to 8 bases.